Listed here are 14 T cell receptor beta chains from one sample, sequenced in a study of cytomegalovirus exposure and HLA in healthy donors. Using immunoSEQ multiplex PCR, the repertoire was profiled, and TCRdb retains in-frame clones only, with some absent. The table shows tens of thousands of clones, with 85% to 95% occurring only once. The specimen sequenced was PBMCs. These receptors were taken from a woman between 18 and 29 years old in good health and CMV-seronegative.

The chain recombines TRBV7-9 with TRBJ1-1, with D uncertain. V was clipped by 5 bases and J by 1 base, with 11 bases between them. The germline CDR1 and CDR2 sequences are SEHNR and FQNEAQ (reference sequence). CDR3 length: 14 amino acids. The CDR3 region has the DNA TGTGCCAGCAGCCCGCTATCAGGGAACACTGAAGCTTTCTTT. This sequence encodes CASSPLSGNTEAFF. The variable domain in full, with the rest retrieved from reference TRBV7-9 and TRBJ1-1, is DTGVSQNPRHKITKRGQNVTFRCDPISEHNRLYWYRQTLGQGPEFLTYFQNEAQLEKSRLLSDRFSAERPKGSFSTLEIQRTEQGDSAMYLCASSPLSGNTEAFFGQGTRLTVV.

The V gene is TRBV9, the J gene TRBJ2-1; weak D call: TRBD2 (6 bases). Trimming stripped 2 bases from V and 6 bases from J, with 12 bases between. In germline, CDR1 is SGDLS, CDR2 YYNGEE. This CDR3 is built from 14 residues. The CDR3 nucleotides read TGTGCCAGCAGCGTTGCCGGGAGTGGCAATGAGCAGTTCTTC. It yields the protein CASSVAGSGNEQFF.

The rearrangement links TRBV5-5 to TRBJ2-1, with 11 bases matching TRBD2. V was clipped by 4 bases and J by 8 bases; unmatched bases: 8. The CDR3 is 15 amino acids. In germline, CDR1 is SGHKS, CDR2 YYEKEE (reference sequence). CDR3 nucleotide sequence: TGTGCCAGCAGCGAGGGGACTAGCGGTTGGGATGAGCAGTTCTTC. Translated, it gives CASSEGTSGWDEQFF. Together with reference TRBV5-5 and TRBJ2-1, the CDR3 gives the full variable domain: DAGVTQSPTHLIKTRGQQVTLRCSPISGHKSVSWYQQVLGQGPQFIFQYYEKEERGRGNFPDRFSARQFPNYSSELNVNALLLGDSALYLCASSEGTSGWDEQFFGPGTRLTVL.

The V call is TRBV18, the J call TRBJ2-1, with 11 bases identical to TRBD2. The germline V gene has CDR1 KGHSH and CDR2 LQKENI. The trim removed 2 bases at V and 7 bases at J, leaving 10 bases unmatched. The CDR3 totals 17 residues. This CDR3 reads CASSPSTSGSVRNEQFF. The CDR3 DNA reads TGTGCCAGCTCACCAAGTACTAGCGGGAGTGTACGAAATGAGCAGTTCTTC.

The V call is TRBV5-1, the J call TRBJ2-2; TRBD2 agrees at 13 bases. V lost 5 bases to trimming and J lost 4 bases; unmatched junction nucleotides: 2. This CDR3 is 15 amino acids long. Germline loops: CDR1 SGHRS, CDR2 YFSETQ. The CDR3 DNA sequence: TGCGCCAGCAGGACTAGCGGGAGGAGCACCGGGGAGCTGTTTTTT. This encodes CASRTSGRSTGELFF.

CDR3 loop: CASSLSWRVSGANVLTF. The DNA of the CDR3 is TGTGCCAGCAGTTTGAGTTGGCGGGTCTCGGGGGCCAACGTCCTGACTTTC. The V and J genes are TRBV27 and TRBJ2-6, with a tentative D call TRBD2 (5 bases). This CDR3 is 17 amino acids long. Germline CDR1 is MNHEY and CDR2 is SMNVEV (reference sequence). With 3 bases removed from V and 4 bases from J, the gap between germline ends came to 16 bases.

The rearrangement joins TRBV7-3 to TRBJ1-1, with TRBD1 as a possible D gene (5 bases). The CDR3 sequence is 14 residues long. Germline V lookup: CDR1 SGHTA, CDR2 FQGTGA. Trimming shortened V by 5 bases and J by 7 bases, and 17 bases separated the two germline ends. The CDR3: CASSPVGGSGEAFF. The CDR3 bases are TGTGCCAGCAGCCCCGTGGGGGGGTCCGGTGAAGCTTTCTTT.

This clone appeared once. In DNA, the CDR3 is TGTGCCAGCAGTACCTACAGCACAGATACGCAGTATTTT. Protein: CASSTYSTDTQYF. The genes are TRBV7-9 and TRBJ2-3; D unclear. The V and J ends lost 6 bases and 0 bases respectively, with 7 bases between them. This CDR3 is 13 amino acids long. Germline V gene lookup returns CDR1 SEHNR and CDR2 FQNEAQ (reference sequence). Filled out from reference TRBV7-9 and TRBJ2-3, the complete variable domain reads DTGVSQNPRHKITKRGQNVTFRCDPISEHNRLYWYRQTLGQGPEFLTYFQNEAQLEKSRLLSDRFSAERPKGSFSTLEIQRTEQGDSAMYLCASSTYSTDTQYFGPGTRLTVL.

The CDR3 DNA sequence: TGTGCCAGCAGTGGGCGTTTGTCAGCCCTATTGGGCGGAAACACCATATATTTT. It codes for CASSGRLSALLGGNTIYF. The chain carries TRBV2 and TRBJ1-3; D gene unclear. Germline values: CDR1 SNHLY, CDR2 FYNNEI. This CDR3 is built from 18 residues. Trimming took 4 bases from V and 4 from J, leaving 23 bases between them.

The CDR3 loop reads CASRAGEVGNTEAFF. The CDR3 bases are TGTGCCAGCAGGGCAGGGGAAGTGGGAAACACTGAAGCTTTCTTT. The V call is TRBV2, the J call TRBJ1-1, with a weak D call TRBD1 (6 bases). This CDR3 is 15 amino acids long. V gave up 6 bases and J gave up 2 bases, with 16 bases separating them. Germline V gene lookup returns CDR1 SNHLY and CDR2 FYNNEI.

The V and J genes are TRBV4-3 and TRBJ2-2; 13 positions agree with TRBD2. This CDR3 spans 16 amino acids. The germline V gene has CDR1 LGHNA and CDR2 YSLEER. Trimming removed 4 bases from V and 4 bases from J; junction bases left unmatched: 3. For the CDR3, the DNA is TGCGCCAGCAGCCGACTAGCGGGAGGACGCACCGGGGAGCTGTTTTTT. Protein sequence: CASSRLAGGRTGELFF.

The chain combines TRBV5-1 with TRBJ2-5, with 10 bases fitting TRBD1. In germline, CDR1 is SGHRS, CDR2 YFSETQ. CDR3 size: 15 residues. V dropped 3 bases and J dropped 5; count of bases not matched to a gene: 7. The CDR3 is CASSSGTGVWETQYF. The DNA of the CDR3 is TGCGCCAGCAGCTCTGGGACAGGGGTTTGGGAGACCCAGTACTTC.

This clone was counted once. CDR3 loop: CASSLRQGGNTEAFF. In nucleotides, the CDR3 is TGTGCCAGCAGCTTACGGCAGGGTGGGAACACTGAAGCTTTCTTT. The gene calls are TRBV7-9 and TRBJ1-1; possible D gene TRBD1, 5 bases. Looked up from germline, CDR1 is SEHNR and CDR2 is FQNEAQ (reference sequence). The CDR3 consists of 15 residues. V was trimmed by 2 bases and J by 1 base, leaving 11 bases between them.

The chain uses TRBV11-2 and TRBJ2-5; D unclear. This CDR3 region has 16 residues. Germline values: CDR1 SGHAT, CDR2 FQNNGV. The germline V and J ends were trimmed by 1 base and 2 bases, with 14 bases remaining between them. CDR3 coding DNA: TGTGCCAGCAGCTTAGTGGTGACACGTTCACAAGAGACCCAGTACTTC. Amino acids: CASSLVVTRSQETQYF.